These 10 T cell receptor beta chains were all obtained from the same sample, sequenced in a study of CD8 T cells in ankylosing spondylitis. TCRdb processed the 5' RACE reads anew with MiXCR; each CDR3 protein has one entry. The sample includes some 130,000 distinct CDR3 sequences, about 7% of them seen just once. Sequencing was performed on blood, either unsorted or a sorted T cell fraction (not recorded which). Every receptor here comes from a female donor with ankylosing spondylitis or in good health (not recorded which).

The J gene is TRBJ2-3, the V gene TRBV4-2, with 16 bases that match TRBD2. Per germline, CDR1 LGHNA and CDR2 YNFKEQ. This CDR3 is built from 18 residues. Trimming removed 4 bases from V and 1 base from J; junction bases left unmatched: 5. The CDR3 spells CASSRGLAGGRGTDTQYF. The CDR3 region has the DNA TGTGCCAGCAGCCGGGGACTAGCGGGGGGGCGAGGCACAGATACGCAGTATTTT.

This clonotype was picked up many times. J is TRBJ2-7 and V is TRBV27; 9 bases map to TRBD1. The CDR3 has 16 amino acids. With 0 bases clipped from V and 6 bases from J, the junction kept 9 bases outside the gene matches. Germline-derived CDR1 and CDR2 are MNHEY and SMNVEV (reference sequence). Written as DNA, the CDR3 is TGTGCCAGCAGTTTATCGGTCGGGACAGGGTTTGGCGAGCAGTACTTC. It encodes CASSLSVGTGFGEQYF.

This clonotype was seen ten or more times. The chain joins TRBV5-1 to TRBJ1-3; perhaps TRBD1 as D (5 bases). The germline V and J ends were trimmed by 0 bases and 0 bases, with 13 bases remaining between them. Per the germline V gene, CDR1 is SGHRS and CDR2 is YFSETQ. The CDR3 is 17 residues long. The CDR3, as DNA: TGCGCCAGCAGCTTGGAATGGGGCCCTAGCTCTGGAAACACCATATATTTT. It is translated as CASSLEWGPSSGNTIYF.

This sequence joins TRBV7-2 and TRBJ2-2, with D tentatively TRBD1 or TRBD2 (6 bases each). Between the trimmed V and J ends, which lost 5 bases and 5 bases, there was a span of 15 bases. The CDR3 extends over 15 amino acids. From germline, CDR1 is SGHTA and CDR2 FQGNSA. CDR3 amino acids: CASSPEGGWTGELFF. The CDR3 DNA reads TGTGCCAGCAGCCCCGAGGGGGGCTGGACCGGGGAGCTGTTTTTT.

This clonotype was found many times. CDR3 sequence (DNA): TGTGCCAGCAGCTCAGGGGGGACAGGGGGCAACGAGCAGTACTTC. As protein: CASSSGGTGGNEQYF. The J gene is TRBJ2-7, the V gene TRBV7-2; TRBD1 matches at 12 bases. J was trimmed by 5 bases and V by 4 bases; bases with no gene match: 6. Looked up from germline, CDR1 is SGHTA and CDR2 is FQGNSA. The length of the CDR3 is 15 residues.

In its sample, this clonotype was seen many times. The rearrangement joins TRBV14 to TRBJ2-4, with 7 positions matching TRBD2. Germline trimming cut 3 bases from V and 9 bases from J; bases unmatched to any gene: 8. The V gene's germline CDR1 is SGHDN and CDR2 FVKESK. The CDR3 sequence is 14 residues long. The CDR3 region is CASSQGGSRSIQYF. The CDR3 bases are TGTGCCAGCAGCCAGGGGGGGAGCAGAAGCATTCAGTACTTC.

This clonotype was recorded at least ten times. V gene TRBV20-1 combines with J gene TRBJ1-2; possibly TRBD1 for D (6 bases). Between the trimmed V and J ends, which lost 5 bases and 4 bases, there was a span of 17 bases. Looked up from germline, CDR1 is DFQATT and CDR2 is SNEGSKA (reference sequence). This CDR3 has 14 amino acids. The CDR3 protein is CSAPDSDQPYGYTF. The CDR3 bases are TGCAGTGCTCCGGACAGCGACCAACCCTATGGCTACACCTTC.

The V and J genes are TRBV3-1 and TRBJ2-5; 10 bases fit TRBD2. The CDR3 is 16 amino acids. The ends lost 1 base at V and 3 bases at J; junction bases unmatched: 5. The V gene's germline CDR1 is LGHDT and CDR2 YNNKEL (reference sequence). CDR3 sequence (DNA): TGTGCCAGCAGCCAAGTGGCTAGCGGGGGAAAAGAGACCCAGTACTTC. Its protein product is CASSQVASGGKETQYF.

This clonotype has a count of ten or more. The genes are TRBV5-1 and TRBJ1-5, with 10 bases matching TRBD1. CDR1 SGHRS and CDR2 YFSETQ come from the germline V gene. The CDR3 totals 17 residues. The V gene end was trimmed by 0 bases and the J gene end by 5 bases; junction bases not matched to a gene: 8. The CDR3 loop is CASSLAPRGTGDQPQHF. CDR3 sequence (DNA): TGCGCCAGCAGCTTGGCTCCCAGAGGGACAGGGGATCAGCCCCAGCATTTT.

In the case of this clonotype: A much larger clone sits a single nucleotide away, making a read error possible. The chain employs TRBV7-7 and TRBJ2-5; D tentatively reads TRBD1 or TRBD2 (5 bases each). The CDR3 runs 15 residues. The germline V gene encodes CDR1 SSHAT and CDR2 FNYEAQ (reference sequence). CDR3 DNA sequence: TGTTCTAGCAGCTTATTAGGGACGGACCAAGAGACCCAGTACTTC. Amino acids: CSSSLLGTDQETQYF.